This is a list of T cell receptor beta chains from one sample in a study of T-cell memory formation after mild COVID-19. A single record per CDR3 protein comes from TCRdb applying MiXCR to the 5' RACE reads. The table has around 470,000 distinct CDR3 sequences, over 15% seen once. The sequencing input was PBMCs or a T cell subset sorted from them (not recorded which). The receptors here all came from an adult woman who had mild COVID-19 (a few samples of this study predate the infection). Cell type and time point are not known. Each CDR3 is given with its conserved first and last residue. A D gene is named only where the DNA matches it firmly. Part of the rows lack a size; the others show once, few, many or a class for expanded clones.

j_call d_call clone_size v_call cdr3_aa cdr3_nt
TRBJ1-2 - - TRBV20-1 CSASWGQRGYTF TGCAGTGCTAGTTGGGGGCAACGTGGCTACACCTTC
TRBJ1-2 - few TRBV12-3/TRBV12-4 CASSPGLKASREGYTF TGTGCCAGCAGTCCAGGACTCAAGGCCTCCCGGGAAGGCTACACCTTC
TRBJ1-6 - - TRBV7-2 CASSAFRGPVDSPLHF TGTGCCAGCAGCGCCTTCCGGGGGCCGGTGGATTCACCCCTCCACTTT
TRBJ2-3 - few TRBV7-9 CASSFLAWTDTQYF TGTGCCAGCAGCTTTCTTGCATGGACAGATACGCAGTATTTT
TRBJ2-7 TRBD1 - TRBV6-6 CASSRRTGRYEQYF TGTGCCAGCAGCCGGAGGACAGGGCGTTACGAGCAGTACTTC
TRBJ2-2 TRBD1 - TRBV24-1 CATSDRTGGAYTGELFF TGTGCCACCAGTGATAGAACAGGGGGCGCGTACACCGGGGAGCTGTTTTTT
TRBJ2-7 - few TRBV29-1 CSVTITYEQYF TGCAGCGTTACGATAACCTACGAGCAGTACTTC
TRBJ2-5 - few TRBV18 CASSPSYPGIFQETQYF TGTGCCAGCTCACCCTCATACCCTGGCATCTTCCAAGAGACCCAGTACTTC
TRBJ2-7 TRBD1 - TRBV14 CASSPRDRYSYEQYF TGTGCCAGCAGCCCCCGGGACAGATACTCCTACGAGCAGTACTTC
TRBJ2-1 - few TRBV15 CATSGERSSYNEQFF TGTGCCACCAGCGGAGAACGGAGCTCCTACAATGAGCAGTTCTTC
TRBJ2-5 - - TRBV20-1 CSGRAGAQETQYF TGCAGTGGGCGGGCAGGGGCCCAAGAGACCCAGTACTTC
TRBJ2-5 - once TRBV19 CASSIGRAETQYF TGTGCCAGTAGTATCGGCAGAGCGGAGACCCAGTACTTC
TRBJ1-1 - many TRBV10-3 CAISESKGMNAFF TGTGCCATCAGTGAGTCAAAGGGGATGAATGCTTTCTTT
TRBJ2-1 - - TRBV18 CASSPWERPDEQFF TGTGCCAGCTCACCCTGGGAGAGGCCCGATGAGCAGTTCTTC
TRBJ2-1 TRBD2 - TRBV6-5 CASIPTSGGTYNEQFF TGTGCCAGCATCCCTACTAGCGGGGGCACCTACAATGAGCAGTTCTTC
TRBJ1-2 - - TRBV12-3/TRBV12-4 CASAGSGYTF TGTGCCAGCGCCGGGAGCGGCTACACCTTC
TRBJ1-5 TRBD1 - TRBV29-1 CSVSTGTENQPQHF TGCAGCGTCTCGACAGGGACAGAGAATCAGCCCCAGCATTTT
TRBJ2-2 TRBD2 few TRBV25-1 CASSEWLVGGAYTGELFF TGTGCCAGCAGTGAATGGTTGGTGGGAGGGGCTTACACCGGGGAGCTGTTTTTT
TRBJ2-7 - - TRBV6-1 CAAASHEQYF TGTGCCGCGGCTTCACACGAGCAGTACTTC
TRBJ2-1 - - TRBV7-9 CASSIPDSGEGRQFF TGTGCCAGCAGCATCCCGGACAGTGGAGAGGGACGGCAGTTCTTC
TRBJ2-2 TRBD2 - TRBV12-3/TRBV12-4 CASRSGGTGELFF TGTGCCAGCAGAAGCGGGGGAACCGGGGAGCTGTTTTTT
TRBJ1-1 - - TRBV15 CATGGVNTEAFF TGTGCCACCGGGGGGGTTAACACTGAAGCTTTCTTT
TRBJ2-1 - - TRBV7-9 CASSLGSRGPNEQFF TGTGCCAGCAGCTTAGGGTCACGGGGGCCCAATGAGCAGTTCTTC
TRBJ1-1 - few TRBV7-2 CASSRTGGWNTEAFF TGTGCCAGCAGCCGAACCGGGGGATGGAACACTGAAGCTTTCTTT
TRBJ1-4 TRBD1 few TRBV12-3/TRBV12-4 CASSPQQGVNEKLFF TGTGCCAGCAGTCCCCAACAGGGGGTTAATGAAAAACTGTTTTTT
TRBJ1-6 - few TRBV19 CASNIRDIRSYNSPLHF TGTGCCAGTAATATCCGGGACATACGCTCCTATAATTCACCCCTCCACTTT
TRBJ1-2 TRBD1 few TRBV7-9 CASSVLGTGVIGYTF TGTGCCAGCAGCGTCCTCGGGACAGGGGTGATTGGCTACACCTTC
TRBJ2-5 - - TRBV29-1 CSVGHGQETQYF TGCAGCGTTGGACACGGACAAGAGACCCAGTACTTC
TRBJ2-3 - - TRBV7-9 CASSLKGGSPDTQYF TGTGCCAGCAGCTTAAAGGGGGGGTCTCCAGATACGCAGTATTTT
TRBJ2-3 - - TRBV3-1 CASSPAGVAPNTDTQYF TGTGCCAGCAGCCCCGCAGGGGTCGCGCCAAACACAGATACGCAGTATTTT
TRBJ2-3 TRBD2 many TRBV4-3 CASSPGLAGADTQYF TGTGCCAGCAGCCCGGGACTAGCGGGAGCAGATACGCAGTATTTT